A selection of T cell receptor beta chains follows, all from one sample in a study of shared clonotypes between healthy human individuals. Clones were sequenced by immunoSEQ multiplex PCR, and TCRdb holds only the in-frame ones, with some missing. Among about 1 million clones listed, around 74% were seen once. Specimen: memory CD4+ T cells sorted from blood. These receptor sequences come from a man aged 18 to 30 in good health. CDR3s include the opening cysteine and the closing phenylalanine or tryptophan. The D gene is left open where the match is weak. Size values are once, few and many counts, or a class for expanded clones, and some rows have none.

V	D	size	J	DNA	CDR3
TRBV4-2	.	.	TRBJ1-4	TGTGCCAGCAGCCCGTACTCCGGGACAAGGGGGGAAAAACTGTTTTTT	CASSPYSGTRGEKLFF
TRBV6-5	.	.	TRBJ2-7	TGTGCCAGCAGTTCCGACAGCCTGGGACCCTACGAGCAGTACTTC	CASSSDSLGPYEQYF
TRBV21-1	.	once	TRBJ2-2	TGTGCCAGCAGCCTGGGTCAGGAGGACACCGGGGAGCTGTTTTTT	CASSLGQEDTGELFF
TRBV10-1	.	few	TRBJ2-3	TGCGCCAGCAGTGAGGGGTCTACTAATACGCAGTATTTT	CASSEGSTNTQYF
TRBV5-6	TRBD2	.	TRBJ2-7	TGTGCCAGCAGCCCAGGACCTAGCGGGAGACTCTCCTACGAGCAGTACTTC	CASSPGPSGRLSYEQYF
TRBV7-2	TRBD2	.	TRBJ2-4	TGTGCCAGCAGCTTATTTATTAGCGGGAACAAAAACATTCAGTACTTC	CASSLFISGNKNIQYF
TRBV6-1	TRBD2	.	TRBJ2-3	TGTGCCAGCAGTGAACAGACTAGCAGCACAGATACGCAGTATTTT	CASSEQTSSTDTQYF
TRBV27	.	.	TRBJ2-1	TGTGCCAGCAGTTTATCGGCACTAGGGGTCTCTGGCGAGCAGTTCTTC	CASSLSALGVSGEQFF
TRBV11-3	TRBD1	few	TRBJ1-1	TGTGCCAGCAGATATCCGACAGGGAACTATCTGACTGAAGCTTTCTTT	CASRYPTGNYLTEAFF
TRBV4-3	TRBD1	.	TRBJ1-2	TGCGCCAGCAGCCAAGCATTAGGGGGCGATTCCCTCGGGGCGTTTAACTATGGCTACACCTTC	CASSQALGGDSLGAFNYGYTF
TRBV19	TRBD2	.	TRBJ2-3	TGTGCCAGTAGCCAAACTAGCGGGCACACAGATACGCAGTATTTT	CASSQTSGHTDTQYF
TRBV7-9	.	.	TRBJ1-2	TGTGCCAGCAGCTTAGCCGGGTTGGAGAGCTATGGCTACACCTTC	CASSLAGLESYGYTF
TRBV5-1	.	few	TRBJ1-1	TGCGCCAGCAGCTTGGGGGAGGGCCTCATGAACACTGAAGCTTTCTTT	CASSLGEGLMNTEAFF
TRBV5-8	.	.	TRBJ2-2	TGTGCCAGCAGCTTGGGTCAGCGGTCTAGCACCGGGGAGCTGTTTTTT	CASSLGQRSSTGELFF
TRBV5-1	.	few	TRBJ1-5	TGCGCCAGCAGACAGGAATTGAATCAGCCCCAGCATTTT	CASRQELNQPQHF
TRBV28	TRBD1	.	TRBJ2-1	TGTGCCATTACAACCGGGACAGGGTTTCATGAGCAGTTCTTC	CAITTGTGFHEQFF